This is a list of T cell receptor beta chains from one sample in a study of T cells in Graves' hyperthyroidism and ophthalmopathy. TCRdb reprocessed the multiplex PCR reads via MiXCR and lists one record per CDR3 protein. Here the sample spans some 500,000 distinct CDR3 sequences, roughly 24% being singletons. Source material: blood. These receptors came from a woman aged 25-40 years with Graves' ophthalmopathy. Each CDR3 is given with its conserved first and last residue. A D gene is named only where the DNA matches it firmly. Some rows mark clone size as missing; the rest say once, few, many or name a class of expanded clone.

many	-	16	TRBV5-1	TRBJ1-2	TGCGCCAGCAGCTATATTGACAGGCCCCAGGGCTATGGCTACACCTTC	CASSYIDRPQGYGYTF
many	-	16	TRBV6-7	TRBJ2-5	TGTGCCAGCAGTTACACCCCCCAGCGGGTACAAGAGACCCAGTACTTC	CASSYTPQRVQETQYF
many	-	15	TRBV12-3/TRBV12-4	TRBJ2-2	TGTGCCAGCACTCAAGCAGGGGGGGACGCCGGGGAGCTGTTTTTT	CASTQAGGDAGELFF
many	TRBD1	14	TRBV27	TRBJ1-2	TGTGCCAGCAGTCCCGACAGGGGTTTGGATGGCTACACCTTC	CASSPDRGLDGYTF
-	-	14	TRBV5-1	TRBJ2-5	TGCGCCAGCAGCTCGGTGGGTAACAGGGAGACCCAGTACTTC	CASSSVGNRETQYF
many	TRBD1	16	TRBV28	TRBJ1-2	TGTGCCAGCAGTTTAAGGGGGGACAGAGCTTCCTATGGCTACACCTTC	CASSLRGDRASYGYTF
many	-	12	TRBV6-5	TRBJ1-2	TGTGCCAGCACGTCGGCGGACTATGGCTACACCTTC	CASTSADYGYTF
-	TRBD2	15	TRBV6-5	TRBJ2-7	TGTGCCAGCAGTTACCCCAGCGGGAGTGTTAACGAGCAGTACTTC	CASSYPSGSVNEQYF
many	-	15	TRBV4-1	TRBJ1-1	TGCGCCAGCAGCCAACCCGGACGGGCGAACACTGAAGCTTTCTTT	CASSQPGRANTEAFF
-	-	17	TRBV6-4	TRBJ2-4	TGTGCCAGCAGTACATTACAGGGAGATGGTGCCAAAAACATTAAGTACTTC	CASSTLQGDGAKNIKYF
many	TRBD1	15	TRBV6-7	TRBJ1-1	TGTGCCAGCAGGGCAGCGACAGGGAAGGACACTGAAGCTTTCTTT	CASRAATGKDTEAFF
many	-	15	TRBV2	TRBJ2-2	TGTGCCAGCAGTGATTACGCTAGCAACACCGGGGAGCTGTTTTTT	CASSDYASNTGELFF
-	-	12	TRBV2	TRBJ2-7	TGTGCCATCGGGCAGACAGCCTACGAGCAGTACTTC	CAIGQTAYEQYF
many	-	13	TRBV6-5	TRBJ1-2	TGTGCCAGCAGTTACTCCTACGACTATGGCTACACCTTC	CASSYSYDYGYTF
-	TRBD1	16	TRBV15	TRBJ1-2	TGTGCCACCAGCTTCCGGGACAGGGGGATCAACTATGGCTACACCTTC	CATSFRDRGINYGYTF
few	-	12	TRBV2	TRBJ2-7	TGTGCCAGCGCCGGGGACGTCTACGAGCAGTACTTC	CASAGDVYEQYF
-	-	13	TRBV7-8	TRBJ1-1	TGTGCCAGCAGCCGTAAGATGAGCACTGAAGCTTTCTTT	CASSRKMSTEAFF
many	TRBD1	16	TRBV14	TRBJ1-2	TGTGCCAGCAGCCAGGGGACAGGGACCCCTAACTATGGCTACACCTTC	CASSQGTGTPNYGYTF
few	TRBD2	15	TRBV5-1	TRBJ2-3	TGCGCCAGCGGCGGACTAGCGGGGAGCACAGATACGCAGTATTTT	CASGGLAGSTDTQYF
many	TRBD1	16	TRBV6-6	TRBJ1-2	TGTGCCAGCAGTTCATGGACAGGGGGCGTGAACTATGGCTACACCTTC	CASSSWTGGVNYGYTF
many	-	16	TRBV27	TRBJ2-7	TGTGCCAGCAGTTTATCGATCCTAGCTGCTTCCTACGAGCAGTACTTC	CASSLSILAASYEQYF
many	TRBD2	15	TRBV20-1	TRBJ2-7	TGCAGTGCAGTGGGGCCTAGCGGGGGGGCCCGCGAGCAGTACTTC	CSAVGPSGGAREQYF
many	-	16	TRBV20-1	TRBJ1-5	TGCAGTGCTCACCAACCGGGACTGGGTAGCAATCAGCCCCAGCATTTT	CSAHQPGLGSNQPQHF
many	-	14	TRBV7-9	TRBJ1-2	TGTGCCAGCAGCTCCGTGGGAGTTAACTATGGCTACACCTTC	CASSSVGVNYGYTF
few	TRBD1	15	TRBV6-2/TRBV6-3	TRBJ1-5	TGTGCCAGCAGTTACGATAGGGGGCAGGATCAGCCCCAGCATTTT	CASSYDRGQDQPQHF
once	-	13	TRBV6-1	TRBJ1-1	TGTGCCAGCAGTCAGGACAATCAGGCTGAAGCTTTCTTT	CASSQDNQAEAFF
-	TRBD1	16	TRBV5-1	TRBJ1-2	TGCGCCAGCAACTGGACTCCGGGACAGGGGTACTATGGCTACACCTTC	CASNWTPGQGYYGYTF
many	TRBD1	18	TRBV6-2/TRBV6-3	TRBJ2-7	TGTGCCAGCAGTCCCTCTTTTAGGACAGGGGGATTCTCCTACGAGCAGTACTTC	CASSPSFRTGGFSYEQYF
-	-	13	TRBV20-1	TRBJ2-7	TGCAGTGCTGGGCAGTCAAATTCCTACGAGCAGTACTTC	CSAGQSNSYEQYF
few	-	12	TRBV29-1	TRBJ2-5	TGCAGCGGCCTGGGATACCAAGAGACCCAGTACTTC	CSGLGYQETQYF
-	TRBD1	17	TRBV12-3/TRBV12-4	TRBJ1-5	TGTGCCAGCAGTCCATCAGGGGGCCCCTATAGCAATCAGCCCCAGCATTTT	CASSPSGGPYSNQPQHF
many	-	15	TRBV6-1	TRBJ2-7	TGTGCCAGCAGTGAAGGGACAGGCGGGAGCTACGAGCAGTACTTC	CASSEGTGGSYEQYF
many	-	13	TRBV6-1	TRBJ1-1	TGTGCCAGCACGAGAGTAATGAACACTGAAGCTTTCTTT	CASTRVMNTEAFF
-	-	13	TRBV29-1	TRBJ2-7	TGCAGCGTAGACAGGCTACACTCCTACGAGCAGTACTTC	CSVDRLHSYEQYF
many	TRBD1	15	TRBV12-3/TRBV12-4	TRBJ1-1	TGTGCCAGCAGCAAGGAACAGGGGCTGAACACTGAAGCTTTCTTT	CASSKEQGLNTEAFF
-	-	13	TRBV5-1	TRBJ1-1	TGCGCCAGCAGCTCCCAGGTAGACACTGAAGCTTTCTTT	CASSSQVDTEAFF